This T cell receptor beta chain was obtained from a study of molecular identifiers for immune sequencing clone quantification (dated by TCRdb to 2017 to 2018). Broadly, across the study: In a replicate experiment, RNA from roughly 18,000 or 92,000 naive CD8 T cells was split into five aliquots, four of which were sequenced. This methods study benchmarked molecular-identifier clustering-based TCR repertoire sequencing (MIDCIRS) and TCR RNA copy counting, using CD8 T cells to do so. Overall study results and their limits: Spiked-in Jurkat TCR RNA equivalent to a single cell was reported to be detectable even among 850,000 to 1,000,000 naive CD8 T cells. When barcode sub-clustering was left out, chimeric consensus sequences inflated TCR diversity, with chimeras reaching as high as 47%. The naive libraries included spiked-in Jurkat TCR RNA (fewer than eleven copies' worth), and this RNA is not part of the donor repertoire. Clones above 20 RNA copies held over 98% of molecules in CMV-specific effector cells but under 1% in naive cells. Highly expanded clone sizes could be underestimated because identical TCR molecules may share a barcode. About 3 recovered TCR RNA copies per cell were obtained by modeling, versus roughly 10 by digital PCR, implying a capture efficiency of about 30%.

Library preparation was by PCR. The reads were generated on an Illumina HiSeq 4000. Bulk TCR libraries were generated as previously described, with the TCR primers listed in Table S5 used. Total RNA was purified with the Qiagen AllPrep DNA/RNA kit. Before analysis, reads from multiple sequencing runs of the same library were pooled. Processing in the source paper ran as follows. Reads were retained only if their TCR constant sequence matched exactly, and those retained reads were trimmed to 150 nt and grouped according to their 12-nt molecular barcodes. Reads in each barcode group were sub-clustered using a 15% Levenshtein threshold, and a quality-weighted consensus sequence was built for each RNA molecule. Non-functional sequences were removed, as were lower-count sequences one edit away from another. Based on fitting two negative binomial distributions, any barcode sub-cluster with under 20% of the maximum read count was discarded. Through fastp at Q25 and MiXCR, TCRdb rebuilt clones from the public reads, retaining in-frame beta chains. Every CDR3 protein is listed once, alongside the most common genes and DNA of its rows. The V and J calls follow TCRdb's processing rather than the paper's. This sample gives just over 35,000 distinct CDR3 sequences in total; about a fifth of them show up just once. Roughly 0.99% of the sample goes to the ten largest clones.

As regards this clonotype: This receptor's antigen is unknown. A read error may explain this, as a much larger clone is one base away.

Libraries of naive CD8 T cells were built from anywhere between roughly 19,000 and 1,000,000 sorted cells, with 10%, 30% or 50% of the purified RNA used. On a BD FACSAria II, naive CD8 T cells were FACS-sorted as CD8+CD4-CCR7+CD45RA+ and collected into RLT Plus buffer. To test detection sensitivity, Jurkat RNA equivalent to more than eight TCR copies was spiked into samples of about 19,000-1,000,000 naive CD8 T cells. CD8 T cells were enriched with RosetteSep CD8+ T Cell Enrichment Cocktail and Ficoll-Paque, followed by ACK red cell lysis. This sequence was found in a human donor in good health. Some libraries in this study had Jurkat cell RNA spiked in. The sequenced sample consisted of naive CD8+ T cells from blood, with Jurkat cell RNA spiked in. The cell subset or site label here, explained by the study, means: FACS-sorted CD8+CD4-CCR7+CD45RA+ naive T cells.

The DNA sequence is TGTGCCTGCAGCCGACCCAGCGGGAGGGCCTACAATGAGCAGTTCTTC. Its protein is CACSRPSGRAYNEQFF. The chain is made from TRBV2 and TRBJ2-1; TRBD2 fits 10 bases in the junction. CDR1 and CDR2 (SNHLY, FYNNEI) derive from the germline V gene. The CDR3 has 16 amino acids, counting the end cysteine and phenylalanine. Just the 48-base CDR3 DNA is kept, in frame starting at base 1.